This T cell receptor (beta chain) was profiled in a study of cytomegalovirus exposure and HLA in healthy donors. Findings of the study overall: Evidence from a later analysis indicated that most CMV-associated TCR beta chains looked HLA-restricted. There were several of the most significant clusters that appeared linked to common viral pathogens in a later analysis.

As concerns this clone: The antigen remains undetermined.

Germline-derived CDR1 and CDR2 are LGHNA and YNFKEQ. The J segment lost 8 bases and the V segment lost 3 bases, leaving 8 bases of the junction unmatched. The CDR3 spans 15 residues. Amplification used 60 Vbeta primers and 13 Jbeta primers. The repertoire was sequenced with immunoSEQ multiplex PCR; TCRdb's copy has only in-frame clones and lacks some. The profile shows roughly 100,000 clones, roughly three quarters of them singletons. The receptor comes from a female donor in good health and CMV-seronegative. The rearrangement joins TRBV4-2 to TRBJ2-1; 9 nucleotides agree with TRBD2. The sequenced sample consisted of PBMCs. The CDR3 region has the DNA TGTGCCAGCAGCCAGGTAGCGGGAGAGGCTCATGAGCAGTTCTTC. It specifies CASSQVAGEAHEQFF.